The clone carrying this T cell receptor (beta chain) occurred a few times. Its antigen is not identified. The study amplified TCR beta CDR3 regions using RNA transcripts. HTBI primers were employed in first-round RT-PCR, then a second-round multiplex PCR followed. TCRdb reprocessed the multiplex PCR reads via MiXCR and lists one record per CDR3 protein. The sample yields about 700,000 distinct CDR3 sequences, 40% seen once. The data derive from a study of Graves' ophthalmopathy and Graves' hyperthyroidism. Overall study results and limits: Blood samples also showed most expanded thyroid clonotypes exceeding 0.001 frequency.

CDR3 length: 13 amino acids. Germline V gene lookup returns CDR1 MGHDK and CDR2 SYGVNS. V gave up 7 bases and J gave up 3 bases, with 12 bases separating them. The sequence was obtained from an adult man with Graves' ophthalmopathy. The sample was peripheral blood. The chain combines TRBV25-1 with TRBJ1-1, with D unclear. The CDR3 region is CASTMGGHTEAFF. CDR3 nucleotides: TGTGCCAGCACTATGGGTGGGCACACTGAAGCTTTCTTT.